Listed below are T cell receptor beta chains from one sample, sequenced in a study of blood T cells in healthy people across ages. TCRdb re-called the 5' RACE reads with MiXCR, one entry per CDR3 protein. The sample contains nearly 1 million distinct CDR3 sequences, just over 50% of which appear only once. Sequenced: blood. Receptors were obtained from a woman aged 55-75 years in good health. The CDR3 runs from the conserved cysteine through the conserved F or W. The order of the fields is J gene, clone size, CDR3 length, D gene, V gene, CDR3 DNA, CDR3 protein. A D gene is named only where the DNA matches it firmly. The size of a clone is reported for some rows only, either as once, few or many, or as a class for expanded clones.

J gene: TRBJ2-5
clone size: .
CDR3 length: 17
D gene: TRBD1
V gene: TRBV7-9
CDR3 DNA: TGTGCCAGCAGTCAAGGGCAGGGGGCGCTTGGGAGAGAGACCCAGTACTTC
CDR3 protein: CASSQGQGALGRETQYF

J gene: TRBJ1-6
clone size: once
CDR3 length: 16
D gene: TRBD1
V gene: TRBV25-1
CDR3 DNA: TGTGCCAGCAGTGGAAGACGGGACAGGGTTGATTCACCCCTCCACTTT
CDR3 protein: CASSGRRDRVDSPLHF

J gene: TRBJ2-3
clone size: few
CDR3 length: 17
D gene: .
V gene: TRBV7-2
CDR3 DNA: TGTGCCAGCAGCTTAGACCCCGCGGGGATTCTCACAGATACGCAGTATTTT
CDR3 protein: CASSLDPAGILTDTQYF

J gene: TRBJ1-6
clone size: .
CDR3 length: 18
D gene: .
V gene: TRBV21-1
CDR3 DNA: TGTGCCAGCGCCCCCAACGGGGTTTGCAACTCCTATAATTCACCCCTCCACTTT
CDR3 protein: CASAPNGVCNSYNSPLHF

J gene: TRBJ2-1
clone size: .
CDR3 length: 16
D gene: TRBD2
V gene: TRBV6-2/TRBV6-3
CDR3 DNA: TGTGCCAGCAGCGGACTAGCGGGAGAACTACACAATGAGCAGTTCTTC
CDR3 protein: CASSGLAGELHNEQFF

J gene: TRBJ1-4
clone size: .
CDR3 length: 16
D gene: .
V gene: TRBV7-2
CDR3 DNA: TGTGCCAGCAGCTTAGTTGGTCCAGGAACGGGCGAAAAACTGTTTTTT
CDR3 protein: CASSLVGPGTGEKLFF

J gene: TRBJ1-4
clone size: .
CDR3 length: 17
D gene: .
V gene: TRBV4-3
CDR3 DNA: TGCGCCAGCAGCCCACCGACTAAAGAGCTGGCTAATGAAAAACTGTTTTTT
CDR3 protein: CASSPPTKELANEKLFF

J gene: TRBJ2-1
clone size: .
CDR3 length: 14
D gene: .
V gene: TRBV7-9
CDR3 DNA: TGTGCCAGCAGCTTAACGCAGGCGGCGAATGAGCAGTTCTTC
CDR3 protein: CASSLTQAANEQFF

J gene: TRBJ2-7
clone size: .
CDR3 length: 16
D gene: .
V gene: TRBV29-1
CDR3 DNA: TGCAGCGCCAGGGGTATAGGAGGGGCCTCCTACAATGAGCAGTACTTC
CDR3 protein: CSARGIGGASYNEQYF

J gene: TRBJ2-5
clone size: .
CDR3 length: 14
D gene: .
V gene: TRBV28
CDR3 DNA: TGTGCCAGCAGTTTCCCGGTTGGGGGTGAGACCCAGTACTTC
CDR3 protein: CASSFPVGGETQYF

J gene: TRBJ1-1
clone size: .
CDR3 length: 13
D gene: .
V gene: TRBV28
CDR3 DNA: TGTGCCAGCATTGTCCGGTCCCCCGAGGAAGCTTTCTTT
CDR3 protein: CASIVRSPEEAFF

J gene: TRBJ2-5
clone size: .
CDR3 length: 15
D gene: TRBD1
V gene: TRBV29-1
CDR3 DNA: TGCAGCGTTGAAGGCGATAGACAGGGCCAAGAGACCCAGTACTTC
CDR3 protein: CSVEGDRQGQETQYF

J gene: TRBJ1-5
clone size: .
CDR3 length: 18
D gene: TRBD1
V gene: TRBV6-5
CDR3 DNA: TGTGCCAGCAGTTACGGGACAGGGGTTGGGAGGGGCAATCAGCCCCAGCATTTT
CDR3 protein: CASSYGTGVGRGNQPQHF

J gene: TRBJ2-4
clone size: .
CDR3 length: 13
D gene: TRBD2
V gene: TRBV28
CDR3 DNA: TGTGCCAGCACTTTAAGCGGGAGTGACATTCAGTACTTC
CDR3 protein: CASTLSGSDIQYF

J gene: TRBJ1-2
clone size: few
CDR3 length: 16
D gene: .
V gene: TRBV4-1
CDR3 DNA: TGCGCCAGCAGCCAAGATACGGCCCAGCCCAACTATGGCTACACCTTC
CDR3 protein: CASSQDTAQPNYGYTF

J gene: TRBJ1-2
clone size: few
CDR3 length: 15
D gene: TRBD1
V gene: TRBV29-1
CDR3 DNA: TGCAGCGTTGGTTCCCAGGGGGAAGTTAACTATGGCTACACCTTC
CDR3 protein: CSVGSQGEVNYGYTF

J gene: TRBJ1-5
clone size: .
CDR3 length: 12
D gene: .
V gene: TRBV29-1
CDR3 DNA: TGCAGCGTTGGGGAGATGGATCAGCCCCAGCATTTT
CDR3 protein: CSVGEMDQPQHF

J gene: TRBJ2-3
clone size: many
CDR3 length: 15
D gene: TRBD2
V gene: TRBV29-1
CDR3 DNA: TGCAGCGTTGGTACGAATAGCGGGAGGACAGATACGCAGTATTTT
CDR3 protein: CSVGTNSGRTDTQYF

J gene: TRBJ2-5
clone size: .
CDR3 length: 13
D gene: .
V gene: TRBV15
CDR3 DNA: TGTGCCACCAGCAGAGGTGGAGTGGAGACCCAGTACTTC
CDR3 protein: CATSRGGVETQYF

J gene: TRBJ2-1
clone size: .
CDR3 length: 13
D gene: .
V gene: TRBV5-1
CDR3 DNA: TGCGCCAGCAGCTTGGAGACGGTGAAGGAGCAGTTCTTC
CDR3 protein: CASSLETVKEQFF

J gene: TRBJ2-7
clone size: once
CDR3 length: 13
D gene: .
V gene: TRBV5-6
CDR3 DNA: TGCGCCAGCAGCTTGGGGGTCCCATACGAGCAGTACTTC
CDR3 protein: CASSLGVPYEQYF

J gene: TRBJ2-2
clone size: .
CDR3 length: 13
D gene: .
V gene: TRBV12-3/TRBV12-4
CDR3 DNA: TGTGCCAGCAGTACGGGATTTACCGGGGAGCTGTTTTTT
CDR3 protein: CASSTGFTGELFF

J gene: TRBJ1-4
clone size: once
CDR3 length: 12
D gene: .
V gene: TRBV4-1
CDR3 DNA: TGCGCCAGCAGCCATCAGGATGAAAAACTGTTTTTT
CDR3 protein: CASSHQDEKLFF

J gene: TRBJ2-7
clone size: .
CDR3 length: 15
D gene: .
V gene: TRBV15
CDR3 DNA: TGTGCCACCAGCAGAGATCTGGGCGCGTCCGACGAGCAGTACTTC
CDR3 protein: CATSRDLGASDEQYF

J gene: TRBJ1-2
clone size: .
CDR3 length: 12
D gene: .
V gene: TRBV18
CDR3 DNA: TGTGCCAGCAAGGGAAGAACGGATGGCTACACCTTC
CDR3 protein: CASKGRTDGYTF

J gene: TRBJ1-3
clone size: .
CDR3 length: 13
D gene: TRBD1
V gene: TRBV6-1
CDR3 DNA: TGTGCCAGCAGTGGGGACAGGGGAAACACCATATATTTT
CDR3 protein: CASSGDRGNTIYF

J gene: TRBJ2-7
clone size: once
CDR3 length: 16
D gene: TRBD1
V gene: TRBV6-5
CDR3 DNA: TGTGCCAGCAGTTACTCGGTATTAGGGGGCGCATACGAGCAGTACTTC
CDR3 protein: CASSYSVLGGAYEQYF

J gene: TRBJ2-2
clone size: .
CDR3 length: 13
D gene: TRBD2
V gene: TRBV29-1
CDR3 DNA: TGCAGCGGTAGCGGGAGCCACACCGGGGAGCTGTTTTTT
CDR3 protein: CSGSGSHTGELFF